This TCR beta chain was identified in a study of response to subunit inactivated influenza vaccine. One entry per CDR3 protein results from TCRdb running MiXCR on the RT-PCR reads. The table shows around 480,000 distinct CDR3 sequences, with 9.5% to 13% occurring only once. Germline V gene lookup returns CDR1 MDHEN and CDR2 SYDVKM. The CDR3 is 14 residues long. Trimming stripped 2 bases from V and 6 bases from J, with 14 bases between. Ten or more counts support this clonotype. The antigen remains unidentified. General observations from the study: Every seasonal influenza vaccination brings in few new T cells, the authors suggested.

The rearrangement joins TRBV28 to TRBJ2-7, with TRBD1 as a possible D gene (5 bases). The TCR originated in a man aged 50 or older who received an inactivated influenza vaccine. Sequences were derived from PBMCs from blood, sampled 45 days after vaccination. The CDR3 is CASSLTAGSGEQYF. Written as DNA, the CDR3 is TGTGCCAGCAGTTTAACCGCAGGGTCAGGCGAGCAGTACTTC.